Listed below are T cell receptor beta chains from one sample, sequenced in a study of blood T cell repertoires in COVID-19. Clones were read by immunoSEQ multiplex PCR, and TCRdb kept only the in-frame ones, dropping some. This table holds about 99,000 clones, about 91% found once. The sequencing input was peripheral blood. These receptors were collected from a human donor in a cohort sampled during active COVID-19. CDR3s include the opening cysteine and the closing phenylalanine or tryptophan. Fields, in order: clone size, D gene, V gene, J gene, CDR3 DNA, CDR3 protein. D genes are given only for firm matches. Where a row states a size, it is once, few, many or the class of an expanded clone; other rows omit it.

clone size: -
D gene: TRBD1
V gene: TRBV29-1
J gene: TRBJ2-2
CDR3 DNA: TGCAGCGTTGATAAGGGGGCGGGCACCGGGGAGCTGTTTTTT
CDR3 protein: CSVDKGAGTGELFF

clone size: once
D gene: TRBD1
V gene: TRBV25-1
J gene: TRBJ2-5
CDR3 DNA: TGTGCCAGCAGTAACTCCAGGGGGAGTCAAGAGACCCAGTACTTC
CDR3 protein: CASSNSRGSQETQYF

clone size: -
D gene: TRBD1
V gene: TRBV6-5
J gene: TRBJ1-2
CDR3 DNA: TGTGCCAGCAGTCGACAGGGCCACTATGGCTACACCTTC
CDR3 protein: CASSRQGHYGYTF

clone size: -
D gene: -
V gene: TRBV5-5
J gene: TRBJ2-5
CDR3 DNA: TGTGCCAGCAGCTTAGGAGGGTACCTCCAAGAGACCCAGTACTTC
CDR3 protein: CASSLGGYLQETQYF

clone size: -
D gene: TRBD1
V gene: TRBV27
J gene: TRBJ1-5
CDR3 DNA: TGTGCCAGCAGCCCCCAGGGGGCCTTCAATCAGCCCCAGCATTTT
CDR3 protein: CASSPQGAFNQPQHF

clone size: -
D gene: TRBD1
V gene: TRBV13
J gene: TRBJ2-3
CDR3 DNA: TGTGCCAGCAGCCACCGGGACAGGGCCACAGATACGCAGTATTTT
CDR3 protein: CASSHRDRATDTQYF

clone size: -
D gene: -
V gene: TRBV14
J gene: TRBJ1-1
CDR3 DNA: TGTGCCAGCGGACCATACGCCGGACAAGAGGCTTTCTTT
CDR3 protein: CASGPYAGQEAFF

clone size: few
D gene: -
V gene: TRBV6-6
J gene: TRBJ2-1
CDR3 DNA: TGTGCCAGCAGTTACTCCCTGACAGAAAAAGAGCAGTTCTTC
CDR3 protein: CASSYSLTEKEQFF

clone size: -
D gene: -
V gene: TRBV19
J gene: TRBJ2-2
CDR3 DNA: TGTGCCAGTAGTGCAACCGGGACATCCACCGGGGAGCTGTTTTTT
CDR3 protein: CASSATGTSTGELFF

clone size: -
D gene: TRBD1
V gene: TRBV6-5
J gene: TRBJ1-1
CDR3 DNA: TGTGCCAGCAGCCACGGGACAGCCACTGAAGCTTTCTTT
CDR3 protein: CASSHGTATEAFF

clone size: -
D gene: -
V gene: TRBV24-1
J gene: TRBJ2-7
CDR3 DNA: TGTGCCACCAGTCTGGGGAGGTCTTCCGAGCAGTACTTC
CDR3 protein: CATSLGRSSEQYF

clone size: -
D gene: -
V gene: TRBV4-3
J gene: TRBJ2-2
CDR3 DNA: TGCGCCAGCAGCCAAGATTTTAGGGGAGGCGGGGAGCTGTTTTTT
CDR3 protein: CASSQDFRGGGELFF

clone size: -
D gene: TRBD2
V gene: TRBV4-3
J gene: TRBJ2-5
CDR3 DNA: TGCGCCAGCAGCCAAGTCTTCGGAGGGCGGGAGCAAGAGACCCAGTACTTC
CDR3 protein: CASSQVFGGREQETQYF

clone size: -
D gene: TRBD1
V gene: TRBV24-1
J gene: TRBJ1-2
CDR3 DNA: TGTGCCACCAGTGCCAGACAGGGAAGCTATGGCTACACCTTC
CDR3 protein: CATSARQGSYGYTF

clone size: once
D gene: -
V gene: TRBV20-1
J gene: TRBJ2-5
CDR3 DNA: TGCAGTGCTAGTCCCAGTCAGGGTTTGAGAGAGACCCAGTACTTC
CDR3 protein: CSASPSQGLRETQYF

clone size: once
D gene: TRBD1
V gene: TRBV6-6
J gene: TRBJ2-7
CDR3 DNA: TGTGCCAGCAGTTCTCCAGGACAGGGCGAGTACGAGCAGTACTTC
CDR3 protein: CASSSPGQGEYEQYF

clone size: -
D gene: -
V gene: TRBV12-2
J gene: TRBJ2-2
CDR3 DNA: TGTGCAAGTCGCTTCAAGGGGGGGATTGGGCCGGTCGAGCTGTTTTTT
CDR3 protein: CASRFKGGIGPVELFF

clone size: -
D gene: TRBD2
V gene: TRBV5-1
J gene: TRBJ2-1
CDR3 DNA: TGCGCCAGCAGCTTGGACCTACTAGCGGGATCCTACAATGAGCAGTTCTTC
CDR3 protein: CASSLDLLAGSYNEQFF

clone size: once
D gene: TRBD1
V gene: TRBV18
J gene: TRBJ1-2
CDR3 DNA: TGTGCCAGCTCACCGGTGACAGGGGCCTCCTACTACACCTTC
CDR3 protein: CASSPVTGASYYTF

clone size: -
D gene: -
V gene: TRBV28
J gene: TRBJ2-7
CDR3 DNA: TGTGCCAGCAGTTTCAGAAGGGGCGGCTACGAGCAGTACTTC
CDR3 protein: CASSFRRGGYEQYF

clone size: -
D gene: -
V gene: TRBV2
J gene: TRBJ2-1
CDR3 DNA: TGTGCCAGCAGTCTCCTCCGGAGCTCCTACAATGAGCAGTTCTTC
CDR3 protein: CASSLLRSSYNEQFF

clone size: once
D gene: -
V gene: TRBV20-1
J gene: TRBJ2-7
CDR3 DNA: TGCAGTCTATTCAGGGGCCACGAGCAGTACTTC
CDR3 protein: CSLFRGHEQYF

clone size: -
D gene: TRBD2
V gene: TRBV28
J gene: TRBJ2-5
CDR3 DNA: TGTGCCAGCAGGTCCGGACTAGCGGGAGGGCCGGGTGAGACCCAGTACTTC
CDR3 protein: CASRSGLAGGPGETQYF

clone size: -
D gene: TRBD1
V gene: TRBV5-3
J gene: TRBJ1-6
CDR3 DNA: TGTGCCAGAAGCTTGAGTGGACAGGGCCGCTATTATAATTCACCCCTCCACTTT
CDR3 protein: CARSLSGQGRYYNSPLHF

clone size: -
D gene: -
V gene: TRBV5-6
J gene: TRBJ2-7
CDR3 DNA: TGTGCCAGCAGCGCGACAGACTACGAGCAGTACTTC
CDR3 protein: CASSATDYEQYF

clone size: -
D gene: TRBD2
V gene: TRBV5-6
J gene: TRBJ2-3
CDR3 DNA: TGTGCCAGCAGCTTGGAACCTAGCGGCGGCACAGATACGCAGTATTTT
CDR3 protein: CASSLEPSGGTDTQYF

clone size: once
D gene: -
V gene: TRBV9
J gene: TRBJ1-4
CDR3 DNA: TGTGCCAGCAGCGTAGTTGGAGGAAAACTGTTTTTT
CDR3 protein: CASSVVGGKLFF

clone size: -
D gene: -
V gene: TRBV18
J gene: TRBJ1-5
CDR3 DNA: TGTGCCAGCTCACCAATTGGAGGGGATCAGCCCCAGCATTTT
CDR3 protein: CASSPIGGDQPQHF

clone size: -
D gene: TRBD1
V gene: TRBV28
J gene: TRBJ1-1
CDR3 DNA: TGTGCCAGCAGTTTGAGTCGGACAGGGGCGCCTGAAGCTTTCTTT
CDR3 protein: CASSLSRTGAPEAFF

clone size: few
D gene: -
V gene: TRBV5-1
J gene: TRBJ1-4
CDR3 DNA: TGCGCCAGCAGCTCAGGGAGGGCTGATGAAAAACTGTTTTTT
CDR3 protein: CASSSGRADEKLFF

clone size: -
D gene: -
V gene: TRBV3-1/TRBV3-2
J gene: TRBJ2-5
CDR3 DNA: TGTGCCAGCAGCTTACTTCAACTTTCCTCGGGACTCTCTACCCAGTACTTC
CDR3 protein: CASSLLQLSSGLSTQYF

clone size: -
D gene: -
V gene: TRBV9
J gene: TRBJ1-1
CDR3 DNA: TGTGCCAGCAGTTCGGGGAACACTGAAGCTTTCTTT
CDR3 protein: CASSSGNTEAFF

clone size: -
D gene: TRBD2
V gene: TRBV2
J gene: TRBJ2-3
CDR3 DNA: TGTGCCAGCAGTGAAGTTAGCGGGGGGCCGGGAGATACGCAGTATTTT
CDR3 protein: CASSEVSGGPGDTQYF

clone size: -
D gene: -
V gene: TRBV11-3
J gene: TRBJ1-6
CDR3 DNA: TGTGCCAGCAGCTTAGATTCGAATTCACCCCTCCACTTT
CDR3 protein: CASSLDSNSPLHF

clone size: -
D gene: -
V gene: TRBV30
J gene: TRBJ2-3
CDR3 DNA: TGTGCCTGGAGCCCAGTCACAGATACGCAGTATTTT
CDR3 protein: CAWSPVTDTQYF

clone size: -
D gene: TRBD1
V gene: TRBV5-1
J gene: TRBJ2-2
CDR3 DNA: TGCGCCAGCAGCCTCTGGACAGGGGAGAACACCGGGGAGCTGTTTTTT
CDR3 protein: CASSLWTGENTGELFF

clone size: -
D gene: -
V gene: TRBV28
J gene: TRBJ2-1
CDR3 DNA: TGCGCCAGTTCTCCCGGACTTCCTAGTGAGCAGTTCTTC
CDR3 protein: CASSPGLPSEQFF

clone size: once
D gene: -
V gene: TRBV5-4
J gene: TRBJ1-3
CDR3 DNA: TGTGCCAGCAGCCTATCCGGGATTGGAAACACCATATATTTT
CDR3 protein: CASSLSGIGNTIYF

clone size: few
D gene: -
V gene: TRBV2
J gene: TRBJ1-3
CDR3 DNA: TGTGCCAGCAGTTGGACAAACTCTGGAAACACCATATATTTT
CDR3 protein: CASSWTNSGNTIYF

clone size: -
D gene: -
V gene: TRBV5-4
J gene: TRBJ2-2
CDR3 DNA: TGTGCCAGCACCCGGGGTACGAACACCGGGGAGCTGTTTTTT
CDR3 protein: CASTRGTNTGELFF

clone size: -
D gene: -
V gene: TRBV10-3
J gene: TRBJ1-2
CDR3 DNA: TGTGCCATCAGTGATCCTGAGGCGGGGGGCAATGGCTACACCTTC
CDR3 protein: CAISDPEAGGNGYTF

clone size: -
D gene: TRBD2
V gene: TRBV19
J gene: TRBJ2-5
CDR3 DNA: TGTGCCAGTAGTATAGTGTTGACTAGCGGGTCAAAAGAGACCCAGTACTTC
CDR3 protein: CASSIVLTSGSKETQYF

clone size: -
D gene: -
V gene: TRBV19
J gene: TRBJ1-2
CDR3 DNA: TGTGCCAGTGGTTATAATGGCGGCTACACCTTC
CDR3 protein: CASGYNGGYTF

clone size: -
D gene: -
V gene: TRBV5-4
J gene: TRBJ1-1
CDR3 DNA: TGTGCCAGCAGCCCCCTGGGAGGGGTAACTGAAGCTTTCTTT
CDR3 protein: CASSPLGGVTEAFF

clone size: -
D gene: -
V gene: TRBV15
J gene: TRBJ2-2
CDR3 DNA: TGTGCCACCAGCAGAGTTAGTGTCGGGGAGCTGTTTTTT
CDR3 protein: CATSRVSVGELFF

clone size: -
D gene: TRBD2
V gene: TRBV9
J gene: TRBJ2-6
CDR3 DNA: TGTGCCAGCAGCTCAGGACTAGCGGGAGTATGGGGCTCGCGTGGGGCCAACGTCCTGACTTTC
CDR3 protein: CASSSGLAGVWGSRGANVLTF

clone size: -
D gene: TRBD1
V gene: TRBV7-9
J gene: TRBJ1-1
CDR3 DNA: TGTGCCAGCAGCTTAGAGACAGGGGGAAACACTGAAGCTTTCTTT
CDR3 protein: CASSLETGGNTEAFF

clone size: -
D gene: TRBD2
V gene: TRBV11-3
J gene: TRBJ2-1
CDR3 DNA: TGTGCCAGCAGCTCCCGCCCCCCGGGACTAGCGAACAATGAGCAGTTCTTC
CDR3 protein: CASSSRPPGLANNEQFF

clone size: -
D gene: -
V gene: TRBV9
J gene: TRBJ2-1
CDR3 DNA: TGTGCCAGCAGCCAAGGCGGAGGCTCCTACAATGAGCAGTTCTTC
CDR3 protein: CASSQGGGSYNEQFF

clone size: -
D gene: -
V gene: TRBV9
J gene: TRBJ1-2
CDR3 DNA: TGTGCCAGCAGCGTAGAAATTTTCGGGGGCTACACCTTC
CDR3 protein: CASSVEIFGGYTF

clone size: -
D gene: -
V gene: TRBV20-1
J gene: TRBJ2-7
CDR3 DNA: TGCAGTGCTAGTTGGTCGGGGAACCACGAGCAGTACTTC
CDR3 protein: CSASWSGNHEQYF

clone size: -
D gene: TRBD1
V gene: TRBV6-2/TRBV6-3
J gene: TRBJ2-5
CDR3 DNA: TGTGCCAGCAGCCGCAGGGGACAGGGTTTCTCAGAGACCCAGTACTTC
CDR3 protein: CASSRRGQGFSETQYF

clone size: -
D gene: TRBD2
V gene: TRBV7-9
J gene: TRBJ2-7
CDR3 DNA: TGTGCCAGCAGCTTAGGGACTAGCGGGAACTACGAGCAGTACTTC
CDR3 protein: CASSLGTSGNYEQYF

clone size: -
D gene: -
V gene: TRBV6-6
J gene: TRBJ2-1
CDR3 DNA: TGTGCCAGCAGTTACCGGCTAGCGATCTCCTACAATGAGCAGTTCTTC
CDR3 protein: CASSYRLAISYNEQFF

clone size: once
D gene: TRBD1
V gene: TRBV6-5
J gene: TRBJ2-7
CDR3 DNA: TGTGCCAGCAGTTCCTCCGGGACAGGGACCTACGAGCAGTACTTC
CDR3 protein: CASSSSGTGTYEQYF

clone size: -
D gene: -
V gene: TRBV11-3
J gene: TRBJ1-1
CDR3 DNA: TGTGCCAGCAGCCCGTGGCGGGTAGGCACTGAAGCTTTCTTT
CDR3 protein: CASSPWRVGTEAFF

clone size: once
D gene: -
V gene: TRBV6-5
J gene: TRBJ1-1
CDR3 DNA: TGTGCCAGCAGGACCGAGACAGGGAACACTGAAGCTTTCTTT
CDR3 protein: CASRTETGNTEAFF

clone size: -
D gene: -
V gene: TRBV6-5
J gene: TRBJ1-1
CDR3 DNA: TGTGCCGCGAGACAGCTGAACACTGAAGCTTTCTTT
CDR3 protein: CAARQLNTEAFF

clone size: -
D gene: -
V gene: TRBV30
J gene: TRBJ1-4
CDR3 DNA: TGTGCCTGGAGAGAAACCTACAGGGCTAATAATGAAAAACTGTTTTTT
CDR3 protein: CAWRETYRANNEKLFF